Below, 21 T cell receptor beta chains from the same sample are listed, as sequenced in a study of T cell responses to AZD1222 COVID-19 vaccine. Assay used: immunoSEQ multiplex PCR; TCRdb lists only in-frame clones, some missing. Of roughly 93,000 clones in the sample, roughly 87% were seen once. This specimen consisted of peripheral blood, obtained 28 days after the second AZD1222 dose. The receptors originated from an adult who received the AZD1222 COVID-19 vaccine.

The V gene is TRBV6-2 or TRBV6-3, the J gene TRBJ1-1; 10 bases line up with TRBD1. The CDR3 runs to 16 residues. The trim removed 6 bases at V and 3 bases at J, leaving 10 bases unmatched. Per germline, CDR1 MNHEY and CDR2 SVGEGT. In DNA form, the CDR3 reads TGTGCCAGCAGCCCCCCGGGACAGGGGCCCTACACTGAAGCTTTCTTT. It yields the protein CASSPPGQGPYTEAFF.

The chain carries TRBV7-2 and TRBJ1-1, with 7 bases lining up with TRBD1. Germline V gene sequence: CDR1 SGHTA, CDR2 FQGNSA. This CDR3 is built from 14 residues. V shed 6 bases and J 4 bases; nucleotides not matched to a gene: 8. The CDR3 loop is CASSYDRAGTEAFF. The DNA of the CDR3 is TGTGCCAGCAGTTACGACAGGGCGGGCACTGAAGCTTTCTTT.

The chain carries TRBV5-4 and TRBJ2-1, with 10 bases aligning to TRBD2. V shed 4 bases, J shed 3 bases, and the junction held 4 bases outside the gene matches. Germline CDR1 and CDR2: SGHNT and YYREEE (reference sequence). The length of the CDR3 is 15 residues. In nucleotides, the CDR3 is TGTGCCAGCAGCCTTAGCGGGGGGAACTACAATGAGCAGTTCTTC. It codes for CASSLSGGNYNEQFF.

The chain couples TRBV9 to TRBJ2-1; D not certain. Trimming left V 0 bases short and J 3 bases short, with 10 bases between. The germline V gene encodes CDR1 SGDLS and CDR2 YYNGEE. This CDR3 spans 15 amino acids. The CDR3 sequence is CASSVDGSDYNEQFF. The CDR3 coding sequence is TGTGCCAGCAGCGTAGATGGATCGGACTACAATGAGCAGTTCTTC.

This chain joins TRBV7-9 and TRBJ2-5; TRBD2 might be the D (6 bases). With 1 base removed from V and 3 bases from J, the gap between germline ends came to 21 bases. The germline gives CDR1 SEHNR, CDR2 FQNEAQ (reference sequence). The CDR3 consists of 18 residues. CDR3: CASSLGLASYLTEETQYF. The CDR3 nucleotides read TGTGCCAGCAGCTTAGGGCTAGCGAGCTACTTGACCGAAGAGACCCAGTACTTC.

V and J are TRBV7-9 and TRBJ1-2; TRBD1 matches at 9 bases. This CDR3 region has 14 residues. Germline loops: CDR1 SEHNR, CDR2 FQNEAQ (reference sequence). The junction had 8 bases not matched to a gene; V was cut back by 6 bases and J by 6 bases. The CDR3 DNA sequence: TGTGCCAGCAGACCGGGACAGGGATACCATGGCTACACCTTC. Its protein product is CASRPGQGYHGYTF.

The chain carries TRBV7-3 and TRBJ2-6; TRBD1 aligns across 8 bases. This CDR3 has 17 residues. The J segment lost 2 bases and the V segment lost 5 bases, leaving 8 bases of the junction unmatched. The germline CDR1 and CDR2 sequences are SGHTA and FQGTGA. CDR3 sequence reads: CASSLLPDRAGANVLTF. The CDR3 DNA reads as TGTGCCAGCAGCCTCCTTCCGGACAGGGCTGGGGCCAACGTCCTGACTTTC.

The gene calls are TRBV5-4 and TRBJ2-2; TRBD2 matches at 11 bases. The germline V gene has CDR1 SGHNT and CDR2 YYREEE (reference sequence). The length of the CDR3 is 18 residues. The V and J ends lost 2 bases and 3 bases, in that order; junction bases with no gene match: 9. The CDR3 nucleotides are TGTGCCAGCAGCTTTATTCTTACTAGCGGGGGCCACACCGGGGAGCTGTTTTTT. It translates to CASSFILTSGGHTGELFF. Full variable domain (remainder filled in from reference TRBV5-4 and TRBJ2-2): ETGVTQSPTHLIKTRGQQVTLRCSSQSGHNTVSWYQQALGQGPQFIFQYYREEENGRGNFPPRFSGLQFPNYSSELNVNALELDDSALYLCASSFILTSGGHTGELFFGEGSRLTVL.

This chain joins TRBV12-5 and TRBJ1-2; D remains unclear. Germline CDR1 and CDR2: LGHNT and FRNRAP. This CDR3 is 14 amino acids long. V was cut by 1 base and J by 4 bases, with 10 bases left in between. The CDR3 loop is CASGLGSRVYGYTF. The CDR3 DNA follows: TGTGCTAGTGGTTTGGGGTCCCGCGTCTATGGCTACACCTTC.

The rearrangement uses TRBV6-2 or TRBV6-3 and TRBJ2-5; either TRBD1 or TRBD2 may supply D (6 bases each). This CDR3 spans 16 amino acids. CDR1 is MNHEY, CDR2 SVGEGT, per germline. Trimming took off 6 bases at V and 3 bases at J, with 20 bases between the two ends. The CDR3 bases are TGTGCCAGCAGCCCTCTCCAGGGGACTGTCGAAGAGACCCAGTACTTC. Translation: CASSPLQGTVEETQYF.

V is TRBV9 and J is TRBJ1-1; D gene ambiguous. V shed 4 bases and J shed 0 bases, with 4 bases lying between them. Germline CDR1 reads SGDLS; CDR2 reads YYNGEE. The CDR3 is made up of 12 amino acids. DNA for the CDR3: TGTGCCAGCAGCACATTGAACACTGAAGCTTTCTTT. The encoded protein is CASSTLNTEAFF.

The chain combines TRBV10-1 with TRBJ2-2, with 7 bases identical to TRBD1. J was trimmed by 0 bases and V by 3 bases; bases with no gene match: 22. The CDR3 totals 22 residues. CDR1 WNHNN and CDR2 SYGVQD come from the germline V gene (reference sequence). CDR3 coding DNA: TGCGCCAGCAGTGACGTCCGGACAGGAGGTCGTTTTGCAAAAGCGAACACCGGGGAGCTGTTTTTT. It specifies CASSDVRTGGRFAKANTGELFF.

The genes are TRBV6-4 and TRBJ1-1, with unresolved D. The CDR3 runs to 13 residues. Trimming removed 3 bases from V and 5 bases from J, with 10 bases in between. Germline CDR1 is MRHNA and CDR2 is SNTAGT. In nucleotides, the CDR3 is TGTGCCAGCAGTGATACTGGGATTACTGAAGCTTTCTTT. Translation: CASSDTGITEAFF.

The chain's CDR3 is CASQDSYGYTF. CDR3 bases: TGTGCCAGTCAGGACAGCTATGGCTACACCTTC. This chain uses TRBV5-5 with TRBJ1-2, with a weak D call TRBD1 (6 bases). V lost 8 bases and J lost 4, with 9 bases in between. The CDR3 sequence is 11 residues long. Germline lookup yields CDR1 SGHKS and CDR2 YYEKEE (reference sequence).

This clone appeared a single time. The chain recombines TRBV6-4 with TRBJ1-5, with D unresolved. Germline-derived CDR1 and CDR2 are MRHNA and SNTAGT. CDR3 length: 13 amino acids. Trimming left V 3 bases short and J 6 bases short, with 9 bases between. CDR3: CASSDAWGQPQHF. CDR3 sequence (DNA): TGTGCCAGCAGTGATGCTTGGGGTCAGCCCCAGCATTTT.

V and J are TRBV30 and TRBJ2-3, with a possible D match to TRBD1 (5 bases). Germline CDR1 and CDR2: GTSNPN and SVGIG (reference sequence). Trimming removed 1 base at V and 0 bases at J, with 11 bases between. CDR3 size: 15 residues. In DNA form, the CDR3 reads TGTGCCTGGAGTGGCCAGGGTTCTAGCACAGATACGCAGTATTTT. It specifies CAWSGQGSSTDTQYF.

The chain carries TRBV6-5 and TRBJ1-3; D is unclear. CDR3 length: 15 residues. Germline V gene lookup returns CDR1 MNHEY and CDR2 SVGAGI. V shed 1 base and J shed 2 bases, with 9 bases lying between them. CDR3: CASSYLRPPGNTIYF. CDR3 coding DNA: TGTGCCAGCAGTTACTTAAGACCTCCTGGAAACACCATATATTTT.

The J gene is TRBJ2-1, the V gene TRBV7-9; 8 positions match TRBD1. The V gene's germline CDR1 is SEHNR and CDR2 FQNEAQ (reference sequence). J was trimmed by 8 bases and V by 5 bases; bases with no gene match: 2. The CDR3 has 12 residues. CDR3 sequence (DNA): TGTGCCAGCAGCAAGGACAGGGATGAGCAGTTCTTC. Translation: CASSKDRDEQFF. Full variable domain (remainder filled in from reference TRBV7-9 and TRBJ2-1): DTGVSQNPRHKITKRGQNVTFRCDPISEHNRLYWYRQTLGQGPEFLTYFQNEAQLEKSRLLSDRFSAERPKGSFSTLEIQRTEQGDSAMYLCASSKDRDEQFFGPGTRLTVL.

The CDR3 DNA reads TGTGCCAGCAGTTTTTCCGGACAGAACACTGAAGCTTTCTTT. This sequence encodes CASSFSGQNTEAFF. The chain uses TRBV27 and TRBJ1-1, with a weak D call TRBD1 (5 bases). V was trimmed by 3 bases and J by 1 base, leaving 9 bases between them. The CDR3 has 14 amino acids. The germline CDR1 and CDR2 sequences are MNHEY and SMNVEV (reference sequence).

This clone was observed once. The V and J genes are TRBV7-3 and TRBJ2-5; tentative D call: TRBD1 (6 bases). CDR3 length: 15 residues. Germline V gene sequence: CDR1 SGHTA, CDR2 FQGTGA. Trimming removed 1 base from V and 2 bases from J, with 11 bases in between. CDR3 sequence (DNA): TGTGCCAGCAGCTTAAATGGCGGACAGCAAGAGACCCAGTACTTC. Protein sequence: CASSLNGGQQETQYF.

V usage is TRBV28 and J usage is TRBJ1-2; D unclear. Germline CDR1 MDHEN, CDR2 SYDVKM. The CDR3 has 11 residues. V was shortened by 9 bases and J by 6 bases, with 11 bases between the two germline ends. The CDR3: CARDGIHGYTF. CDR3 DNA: TGTGCCAGAGACGGGATCCATGGCTACACCTTC.